One and the same sample provided the 2 T cell receptor beta chains below, sequenced in a study of chemoradiotherapy in HPV16-positive cancers. The data were produced by immunoSEQ multiplex PCR, yet TCRdb's version contains in-frame clones alone and is incomplete. Of over 13,000 clones in the sample, around 72% were seen once. The specimen was obtained from a patient who underwent chemoradiotherapy. These TCRs come from a human donor with HPV-associated anogenital cancer.

V and J are TRBV28 and TRBJ1-3; no clear D. V was pared by 5 bases and J by 0 bases, with 11 bases between. Looked up from germline, CDR1 is MDHEN and CDR2 is SYDVKM. This CDR3 is built from 15 residues. The CDR3 DNA is TGTGCCAGCAGTCCATACATATACTCTGGAAACACCATATATTTT. Translated, it gives CASSPYIYSGNTIYF.

The chain has TRBV7-8 and TRBJ2-7; possible D gene TRBD1, 6 bases. The CDR3 sequence is 13 residues long. Trimming stripped 2 bases from V and 2 bases from J, with 7 bases between. Germline V gene sequence: CDR1 SGHVS, CDR2 FQNEAQ. The CDR3 reads CASSLRGTYEQYF. CDR3 nucleotide sequence: TGTGCCAGCAGCTTAAGGGGGACCTACGAGCAGTACTTC. Complete variable domain (other parts from reference TRBV7-8 and TRBJ2-7): GAGVSQSPRYKVAKRGQDVALRCDPISGHVSLFWYQQALGQGPEFLTYFQNEAQLDKSGLPSDRFFAERPEGSVSTLKIQRTQQEDSAVYLCASSLRGTYEQYFGPGTRLTVT.